This TCR beta chain is drawn from a study of cytomegalovirus exposure and HLA in healthy donors. Study overall: Some 91 million unique TCRs from HLA-typed donors were held in an early release of data.

Trimming at V came to 3 bases and at J to 4 bases, leaving 4 bases not matched to a gene. Germline-derived CDR1 and CDR2 are SEHNR and FQNEAQ (reference sequence). The CDR3 sequence is 15 residues long. Remarks on this clone: Its antigen is as yet unknown.

General study points: It was confirmed in vitro that a few of the CMV-associated chains were specific for CMV antigens.

Primers included in the PCR were 60 Vbeta and 13 Jbeta primers. Sequenced by immunoSEQ multiplex PCR; TCRdb stores in-frame clones only, minus some. This sample has 80,000 to 100,000 clones; 73% occur once, and the top ten carry more than 3%. The receptor comes from a man in his forties or fifties in good health and CMV-seronegative. Sequencing was performed on PBMCs. V is TRBV7-9 and J is TRBJ2-1; 9 bases agree with TRBD2. As DNA, the CDR3 is TGTGCCAGCAGCTTGGCTAGCGGGGAGTACAATGAGCAGTTCTTC. It encodes CASSLASGEYNEQFF.